This TCR beta chain was retrieved from a study of T cells in Graves' hyperthyroidism and ophthalmopathy. As for the study in general: Sampling of peripheral blood happened at initial diagnosis, prior to any treatment.

At least 3 on the Clinical Activity Score was recorded for ophthalmopathy patients, who also had NOSPECS grade at least 4 and duration under 3 months. Diagnoses used clinical symptoms, serum thyroxine and TRAb, thyroid ultrasound and orbital computed tomography. The PBMCs had their origin in roughly 9.8 ml of fresh peripheral blood. TCR beta CDR3 regions were amplified from RNA transcripts. The HTBI primer set was used in a first-round RT-PCR of the TCR CDR3. TCRdb reprocessed the multiplex PCR reads with MiXCR, giving one entry per CDR3 protein. This sample carries more than 500,000 distinct CDR3 sequences, approximately 14% of them seen once, and the ten largest clones take roughly 4.3%. The CDR3 runs 16 residues. The germline V gene has CDR1 SQVTM and CDR2 ANQGSEA. Germline trimming cut 4 bases from V and 2 bases from J; bases unmatched to any gene: 9. This clonotype was seen many times.

The chain recombines TRBV29-1 with TRBJ1-5; the match to TRBD1 covers 9 bases. This receptor was taken from a woman aged 40 to 50 with Graves' ophthalmopathy. Sequencing was carried out using blood. CDR3 bases: TGCAGCGTTGGGGGGACAGGGCTTGATGGCAATCAGCCCCAGCATTTT. This sequence encodes CSVGGTGLDGNQPQHF.